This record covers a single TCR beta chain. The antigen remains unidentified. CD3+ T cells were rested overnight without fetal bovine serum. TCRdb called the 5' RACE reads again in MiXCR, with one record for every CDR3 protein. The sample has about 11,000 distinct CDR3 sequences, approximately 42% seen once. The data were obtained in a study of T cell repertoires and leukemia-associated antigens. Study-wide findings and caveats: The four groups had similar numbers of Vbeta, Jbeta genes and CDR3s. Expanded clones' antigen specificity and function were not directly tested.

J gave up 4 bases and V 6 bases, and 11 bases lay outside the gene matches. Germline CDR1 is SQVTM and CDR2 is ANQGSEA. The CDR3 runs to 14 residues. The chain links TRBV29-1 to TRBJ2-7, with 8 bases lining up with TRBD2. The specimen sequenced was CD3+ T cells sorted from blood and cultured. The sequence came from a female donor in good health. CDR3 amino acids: CSVSLSSGPYEQYF. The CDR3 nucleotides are TGCAGCGTGTCCTTGTCTAGCGGGCCTTACGAGCAGTACTTC.